This T cell receptor beta chain was profiled in a study of graft-versus-host responses after intestinal transplantation. Across the study: As for transplant type, recipients had multivisceral, liver-intestinal, or isolated intestinal grafts. After anti-thymocyte globulin induction, recipients took tacrolimus and steroids for around three years. The study, taken as a whole, reports: GvH clonotypes were identified within recipient marrow, with a subset emerging first in ileum or blood.

On this clone itself: The target antigen is unknown.

Only in-frame clones appear in the TCRdb table, and some are missing; sequencing was by immunoSEQ multiplex PCR. Of 95,000 or so clones in the sample, about nine tenths were seen once. The CDR3 runs 14 residues. Trimming took 0 bases from V and 7 from J, leaving 10 bases between them. Germline V gene sequence: CDR1 MNHEY, CDR2 SVGAGI. The source material was PBMCs, sampled roughly 450 days after intestinal transplant. The chain employs TRBV6-5 and TRBJ1-5; D is undetermined. The TCR was taken from a human patient who received an intestinal transplant, so some T cells may come from the graft donor. CDR3 in amino acids: CASSYSSITQPQHF. CDR3 nucleotide sequence: TGTGCCAGCAGTTACTCGAGTATTACCCAGCCCCAGCATTTT.